This T cell receptor beta chain came from a study of blood T cells in healthy people across ages (dated by TCRdb to the mid-2010s). Study-level background: In model experiments, roughly one uniquely barcoded TCR beta cDNA molecule per two T cells was captured by template switching. Donors were grouped into four age groups: young (average approximately 16 years), middle-aged (39), aged (about 59) and long-lived (around 80). To avoid experimental bias, donors of different ages were distributed randomly across sequencing lanes. Using the same blood draw, the study looked at two additional independent replicas of 1 million unique cDNA reads for two donors, one aged 18 to 30 and the other aged 80 or older. Using deep sequencing normalized with unique cDNA molecular identifiers, the study measured how TCR beta repertoire diversity changes with age.

What the authors observed across the whole study: A strong correlation was found between observed TCR beta diversity and the percentage of naive T cells measured by flow cytometry. Compared with the aged group, more naive CD4+ T cells, fewer expanded clones and increased TCR diversity were shown by the long-lived group, suggesting age selection. Since profiling was done on bulk unsorted PBMCs, naive and antigen-experienced compartments could not be conclusively compared. Donor CMV infection status was unknown, potentially confounding age-related changes in expanded clonotypes. Observed TCR beta diversity per million T cells fell roughly linearly with age, and a significant reduction was already apparent by age about 36. Estimates of total diversity based on one million sequenced T cells were considered lower bounds and underestimates.

This clonotype was counted between two and nine times. The antigen it recognizes is unknown. Base quality data are lacking; no much larger clone is found one base away. The germline V gene specifies SQVTM as CDR1 and ANQGSEA as CDR2. Trimming takes 7 bases from V and 1 base from J, and the germline ends sit 22 bases apart. Taken from cysteine to phenylalanine, the CDR3 has 16 residues. CDR3 DNA only is kept here, 48 bases in frame from base 1. The library was produced with 5' RACE. Instrument on record: Illumina HiSeq 2500. A second PCR of roughly 7 to 11 cycles was performed with a sample-barcoded 5' primer and a J-beta primer mix. A unique molecular identifier was introduced onto each TCR beta cDNA molecule by a template-switch 5' adaptor carrying 12 random nucleotides. At least 3 million CDR3-containing paired-end reads were obtained from each sample. First-strand cDNA was synthesized from all RNA with the Mint cDNA synthesis kit, primed by a TRBC-specific oligonucleotide. Following uracil-DNA glycosylase treatment, a first 18-cycle PCR with universal primers M1SS and BC2_uni_R was performed on all cDNA. The study's own analysis went as follows. For normalization, 1 million high-quality reads were randomly selected from each sample, with every read carrying a distinct molecular identifier. Instead of being binned into consensus sequences, reads that shared molecular identifiers were thrown out. MiTCR, with a Q25 quality threshold and the strictest error-elimination algorithm, was used for CDR3 identification, clonotype clustering and error correction. A nonparametric unseen species model with Euler transformation was used to estimate lower-bound total TCR beta diversity. The public sequencing data were trimmed at Q25 with fastp and processed into clonotypes with MiXCR by TCRdb, which kept only in-frame beta chains. Entries are consolidated by CDR3 protein sequence, retaining the most common genes and DNA. The V and J calls and clone size are TCRdb's, not the authors'. Present in this sample are 1.5 million to 2 million distinct CDR3 sequences, about 50% of which were seen just once. Around 2.1% of the sample is in the top ten clones.

Donors were roughly 40 systemically healthy Caucasian individuals from Russia aged roughly 6 to 90 years. Each donor gave 8 to 10 milliliters of peripheral blood, drawn into EDTA-treated Vacutainer tubes. Ficoll-Paque density-gradient centrifugation was used to isolate PBMCs, with at least 6.5 million obtained per sample. Trizol reagent was used to extract total RNA from PBMCs, with at least 5.5 micrograms per sample. For every donor, an aliquot of PBMCs went through flow cytometry to measure the percentages of naive CD45RAhigh/CD27high T cells. The chain is assembled from TRBV29-1 and TRBJ1-2; TRBD1 could be the D gene, as 6 bases match. Sequencing was carried out using blood. The TCR originated in a middle-aged woman in good health. The CDR3 in this case is CSAPRGRGLRNYGYTF. In nucleotides, the sequence is TGCAGCGCACCCAGAGGCAGGGGACTACGTAACTATGGCTACACCTTC.